The sequence of this T cell receptor (beta chain) was determined in a study of shared clonotypes between healthy human individuals (dated by TCRdb to 2020 to 2022). Some background on the complete study: The cohort included three men and a couple of women between 18 and 49 years of age. To estimate repertoire size and how much clonotypes are shared between individuals, the study performed deep sequencing of blood TCR repertoires from roughly five healthy adults. For each donor, three plates each were used for CD4 naive and CD4 memory, two plates were used for CD8 naive, and one plate was used for CD8 memory. Each donor's leukapheresis produced roughly between roughly 0.85 and 9.5 billion PBMCs. Different laboratories and diverse techniques were used to prepare libraries and sequence TCR repertoires, to increase sequencing depth and limit assay-specific biases.

Using the deep immunoSEQ assay, multiplex PCR amplified TCR CDR3 regions from genomic DNA. Genomic DNA extracted from each cell subset was distributed evenly over all wells of several immunoSEQ 96-well plates, and each plate served as one replicate. For sorted subsets, each replicate PCR was loaded with approximately 200 ng genomic DNA, equivalent to about 30,000 T cell genomes. Purified libraries were quantified with a Qubit 3.0 fluorometer, sized on a Bioanalyzer 2100, and re-quantified with the KAPA Library Quantification kit. Every immunoSEQ 96-well plate was sequenced on a dedicated single-read 150-cycle Illumina NextSeq 550 flow cell. The source study handled its data this way. Because the immunoSEQ output held only junctional sequences and lacked quality scores, the filtering could not match the filtering applied to full-length reads. To assign V/J genes and CDR3, sequences were annotated against IMGT germline references using PyIR, a Python wrapper for IgBLAST v1.9. Reads were removed for weak V/J assignments (E-value above 1e-6), missing CDR3, stop codons, out-of-frame junctions, or ambiguous translated residues. V3J clonotypes were defined by identical inferred V gene, J gene, and CDR3 amino acid sequence. Percentage overlap between repertoires was computed as shared unique clonotypes divided by the size of the smaller repertoire. Repertoire richness was assessed with RTK rarefaction, the Chao1 estimator, and Recon v2.1 estimates of unobserved clonotypes. Generation probabilities for all TCRbeta clonotypes obtained by the gDNA method from several donors were computed using OLGA. In TCRdb, the immuneACCESS table is reduced to in-frame sequences with V and J assigned. These tables do not hold every clone; where another copy was compared, an unresolved V gene accounts for under half, and the others remain unexplained. From that table come the V and J calls and clone size; the DNA was used to work out D and trimming. In all, the sample holds roughly 2,300,000 clones, and 85% to 95% of those were seen once. Of the sample, 0.37% falls within the top ten clones.

Looking up the germline V gene yields CDR1 MDHEN and CDR2 SYDVKM. V has 5 bases trimmed and J has 2 bases trimmed; junction bases matching no gene number 5. There are 15 amino acids in the CDR3, from cysteine to phenylalanine inclusive. Just the 45-base CDR3 DNA is kept, in frame starting at base 1. Regarding this clone: What this receptor recognizes is not known. The input lacks base qualities; no much larger clone sits a single base away.

What the work shows at the level of the full study, not this receptor alone: Higher generation probabilities were observed for clonotypes shared by all four sorted-subset donors than for non-shared clonotypes. When several donors were compared, the shared fraction of clonotypes was 5% to 6.5% for naive CD4, around 3.6% for naive CD8, 2% to 2.5% for memory CD4, and roughly 0.4% for memory CD8. Naive subsets generally had larger estimated clonotype richness than memory subsets. Because the study included a small number of donors, the genetic and exposure-history diversity represented was limited. Even with the large sequencing depth, rarefaction of the sorted-subset datasets indicated that sequencing was incomplete. Sampling was limited to blood, and TCR repertoires in tissue likely differ from TCR repertoires in blood. Based on pairwise subsampling, the degree of clonotype sharing among donors was expected to be affected by sequencing depth.

Donors were healthy HIV-negative adults with no recently reported acute infections or vaccinations. Only Caucasian adults living in Nashville, Tennessee, USA were represented among the donors. Magnetic negative selection was used to enrich CD4+ T cells, after which naive cells were positively selected on CD45RA and the negative fraction became the memory subset. Blood was collected by leukapheresis, and PBMCs were isolated by Ficoll-Histopaque density gradient centrifugation and then cryopreserved in liquid nitrogen vapor phase. Analytical flow cytometry was used to check the purity and quantity of each magnetically sorted T cell population. Genomic DNA was isolated from every sorted fraction and measured by UV absorbance on a Nanodrop 2000c.

Recombination connected TRBV28 to TRBJ1-3, with 8 bases in between that match TRBD1. This TCR was sampled from a man between 18 and 29 years old in good health. Some clones in this sample may be carry-over from other donors' samples. Sequenced material: naive CD4+ T cells from PBMCs. The label giving this sample's cell subset or site can be read as: CD45RA+ positively selected. For the CDR3, the sequence is CASSNPGGPGNTIYF. At the DNA level, the sequence is TGTGCCAGCAGTAACCCAGGGGGCCCTGGAAACACCATATATTTT.